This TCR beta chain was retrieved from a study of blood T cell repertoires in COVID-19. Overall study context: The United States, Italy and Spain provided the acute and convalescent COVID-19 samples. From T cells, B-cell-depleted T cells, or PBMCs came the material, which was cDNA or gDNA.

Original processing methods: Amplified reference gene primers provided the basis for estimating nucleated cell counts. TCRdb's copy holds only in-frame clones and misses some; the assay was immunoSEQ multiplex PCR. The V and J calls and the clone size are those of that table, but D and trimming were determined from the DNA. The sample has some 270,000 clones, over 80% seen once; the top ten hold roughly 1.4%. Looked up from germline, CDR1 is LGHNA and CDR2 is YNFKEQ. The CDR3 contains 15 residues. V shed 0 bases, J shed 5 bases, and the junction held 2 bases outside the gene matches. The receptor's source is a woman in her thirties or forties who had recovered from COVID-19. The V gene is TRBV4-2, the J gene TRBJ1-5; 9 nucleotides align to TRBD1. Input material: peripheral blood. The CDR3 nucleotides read TGTGCCAGCAGCCAAGACCGACAGGGGGATCAGCCCCAGCATTTT. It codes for CASSQDRQGDQPQHF.